This entry concerns a single TCR beta chain. The antigen remains unidentified. The V segment lost 5 bases and the J segment 9 bases; nucleotides outside the gene matches: 4. The CDR3 extends over 14 amino acids. Per the germline V gene, CDR1 is KGHDR and CDR2 is SFDVKD. This sample was included in a study of CD8 T cells in Susac syndrome. Study-wide results and caveats: The relatively small number of individuals in the TCR sequencing and HLA analysis was acknowledged by the study.

An input of about 0.5 to 1 ug of RNA was subjected to reverse transcription using random hexamers. Amplification of the TCR beta CDR3 was carried out by immunoSEQ multiplex PCR, which spanned a total of 54 Vbeta and 13 Jbeta segments. Each CDR3 protein is one row after TCRdb ran MiXCR on the immunoSEQ multiplex PCR reads. Counted here are more than 250,000 distinct CDR3 sequences, about 91% occurring once; the ten biggest clones make up 0.065%. TCR beta sequencing covered blood CD8+ and CD4+ T cells. It was negative isolation that provided the CD8+ and CD4+ T cells, whereas TEMRA cells were enriched by FACS.

The chain carries TRBV24-1 and TRBJ2-1, with 12 positions matching TRBD2. Sequenced sample: CD4+ T cells from PBMCs. The sequence came from a human donor with multiple sclerosis. DNA of the CDR3: TGTGCCACCAGTGCGTCACTAGCGGGAGGTGAGCAGTTCTTC. Protein product: CATSASLAGGEQFF.